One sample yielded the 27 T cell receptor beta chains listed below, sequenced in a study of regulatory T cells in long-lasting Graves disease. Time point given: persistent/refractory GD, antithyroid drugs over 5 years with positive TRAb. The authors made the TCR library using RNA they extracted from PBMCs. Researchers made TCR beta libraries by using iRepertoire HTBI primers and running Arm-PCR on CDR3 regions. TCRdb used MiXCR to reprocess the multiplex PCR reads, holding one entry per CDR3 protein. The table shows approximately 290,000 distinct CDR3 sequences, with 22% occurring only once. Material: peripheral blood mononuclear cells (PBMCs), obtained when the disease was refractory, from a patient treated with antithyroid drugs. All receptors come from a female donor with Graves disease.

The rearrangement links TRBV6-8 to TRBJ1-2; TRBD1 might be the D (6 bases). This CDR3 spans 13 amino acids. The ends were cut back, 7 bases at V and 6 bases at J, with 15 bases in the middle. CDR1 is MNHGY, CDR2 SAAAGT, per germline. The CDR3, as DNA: TGTGCCAGCACCGAAACAGGGATCAATGGCTACACCTTC. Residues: CASTETGINGYTF.

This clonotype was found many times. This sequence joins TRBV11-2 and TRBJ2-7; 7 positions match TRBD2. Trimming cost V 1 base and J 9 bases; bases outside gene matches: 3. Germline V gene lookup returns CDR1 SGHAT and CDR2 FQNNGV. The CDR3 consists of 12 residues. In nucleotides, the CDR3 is TGTGCCAGCAGCTTAGGGGCGGGAGTGCAGTACTTC. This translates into CASSLGAGVQYF.

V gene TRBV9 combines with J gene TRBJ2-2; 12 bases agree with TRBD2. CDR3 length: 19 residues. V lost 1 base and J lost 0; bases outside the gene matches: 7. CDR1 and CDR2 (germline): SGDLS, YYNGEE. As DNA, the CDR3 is TGTGCCAGCAGCGTAATGTCCACTAGCGGGAGGACGAACACCGGGGAGCTGTTTTTT. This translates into CASSVMSTSGRTNTGELFF.

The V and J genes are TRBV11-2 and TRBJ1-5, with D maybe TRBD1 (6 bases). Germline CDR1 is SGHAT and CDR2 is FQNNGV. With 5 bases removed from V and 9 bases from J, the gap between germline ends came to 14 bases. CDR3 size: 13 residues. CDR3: CASSDQGFGPQHF. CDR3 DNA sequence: TGTGCCAGCAGCGATCAGGGGTTTGGGCCCCAGCATTTT.

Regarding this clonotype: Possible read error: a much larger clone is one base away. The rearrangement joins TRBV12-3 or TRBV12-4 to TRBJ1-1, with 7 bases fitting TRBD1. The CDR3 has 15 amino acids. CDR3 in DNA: TGTGCCAGCAATTTAGGTAGGGGGCCGAACACTGAAGCTTTCTTT. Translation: CASNLGRGPNTEAFF.

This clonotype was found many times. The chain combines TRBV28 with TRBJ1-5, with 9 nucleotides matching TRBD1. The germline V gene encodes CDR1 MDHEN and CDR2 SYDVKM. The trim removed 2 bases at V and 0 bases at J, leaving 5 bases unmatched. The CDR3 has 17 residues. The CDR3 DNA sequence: TGTGCCAGCAGTTTAGGACAGGGGAGGTATAGCAATCAGCCCCAGCATTTT. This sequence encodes CASSLGQGRYSNQPQHF. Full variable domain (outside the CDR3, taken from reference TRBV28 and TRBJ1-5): DVKVTQSSRYLVKRTGEKVFLECVQDMDHENMFWYRQDPGLGLRLIYFSYDVKMKEKGDIPEGYSVSREKKERFSLILESASTNQTSMYLCASSLGQGRYSNQPQHFGDGTRLSIL.

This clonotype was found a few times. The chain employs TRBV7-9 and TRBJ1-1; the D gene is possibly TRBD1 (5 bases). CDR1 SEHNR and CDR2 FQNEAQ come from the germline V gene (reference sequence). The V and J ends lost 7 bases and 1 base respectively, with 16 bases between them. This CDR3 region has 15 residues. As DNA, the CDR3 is TGTGCCAGCATCTCAGGGTGGTTAGAGAACACTGAAGCTTTCTTT. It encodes CASISGWLENTEAFF.

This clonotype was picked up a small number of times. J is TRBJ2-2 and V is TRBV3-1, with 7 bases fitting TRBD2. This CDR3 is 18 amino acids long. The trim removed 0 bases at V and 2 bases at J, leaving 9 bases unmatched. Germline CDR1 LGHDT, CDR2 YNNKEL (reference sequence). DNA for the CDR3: TGTGCCAGCAGCCAAGATTGGGGGGGACTTAGAAACACCGGGGAGCTGTTTTTT. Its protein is CASSQDWGGLRNTGELFF.

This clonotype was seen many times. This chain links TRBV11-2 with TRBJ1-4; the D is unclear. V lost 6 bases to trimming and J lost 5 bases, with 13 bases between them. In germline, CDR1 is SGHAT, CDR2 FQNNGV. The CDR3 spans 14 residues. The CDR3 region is CASSFGRENEKLFF. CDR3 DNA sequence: TGTGCCAGCAGTTTCGGGAGAGAGAATGAAAAACTGTTTTTT. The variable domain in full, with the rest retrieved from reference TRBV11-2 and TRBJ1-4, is EAGVAQSPRYKIIEKRQSVAFWCNPISGHATLYWYQQILGQGPKLLIQFQNNGVVDDSQLPKDRFSAERLKGVDSTLKIQPAKLEDSAVYLCASSFGRENEKLFFGSGTQLSVL.

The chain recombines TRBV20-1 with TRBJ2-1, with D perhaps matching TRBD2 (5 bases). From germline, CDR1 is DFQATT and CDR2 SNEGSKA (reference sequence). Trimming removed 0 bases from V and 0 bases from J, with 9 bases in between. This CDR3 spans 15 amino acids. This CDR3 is CSARDQRSSYNEQFF. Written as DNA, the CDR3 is TGCAGTGCTAGAGATCAGCGGAGCTCCTACAATGAGCAGTTCTTC.

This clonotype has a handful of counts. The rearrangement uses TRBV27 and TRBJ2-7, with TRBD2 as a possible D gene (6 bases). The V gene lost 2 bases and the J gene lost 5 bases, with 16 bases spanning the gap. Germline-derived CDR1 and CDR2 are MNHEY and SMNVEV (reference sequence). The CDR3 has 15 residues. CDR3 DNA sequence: TGTGCCAGCAGTTTAACGCTAGCGACCCGGCACGAGCAGTACTTC. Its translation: CASSLTLATRHEQYF.

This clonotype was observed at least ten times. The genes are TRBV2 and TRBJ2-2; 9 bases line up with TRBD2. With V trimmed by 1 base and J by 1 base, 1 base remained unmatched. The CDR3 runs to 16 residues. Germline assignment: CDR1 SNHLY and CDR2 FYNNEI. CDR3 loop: CASSEGLAENTGELFF. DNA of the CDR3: TGTGCCAGCAGTGAAGGACTAGCGGAGAACACCGGGGAGCTGTTTTTT.

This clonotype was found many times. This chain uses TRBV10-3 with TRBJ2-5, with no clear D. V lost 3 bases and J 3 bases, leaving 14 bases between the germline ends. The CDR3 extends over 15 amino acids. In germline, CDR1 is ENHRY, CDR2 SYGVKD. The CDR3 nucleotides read TGTGCCATCAGTGATGTGGCAGCACCTAAAGAGACCCAGTACTTC. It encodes CAISDVAAPKETQYF.

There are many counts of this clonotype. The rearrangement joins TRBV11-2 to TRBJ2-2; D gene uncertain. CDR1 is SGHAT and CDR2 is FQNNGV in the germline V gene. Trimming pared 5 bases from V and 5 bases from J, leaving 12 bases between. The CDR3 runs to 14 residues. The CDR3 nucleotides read TGTGCCAGCAGCCTGAATAGGTTGACCGGGGAGCTGTTTTTT. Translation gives CASSLNRLTGELFF. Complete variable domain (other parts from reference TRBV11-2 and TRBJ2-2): EAGVAQSPRYKIIEKRQSVAFWCNPISGHATLYWYQQILGQGPKLLIQFQNNGVVDDSQLPKDRFSAERLKGVDSTLKIQPAKLEDSAVYLCASSLNRLTGELFFGEGSRLTVL.

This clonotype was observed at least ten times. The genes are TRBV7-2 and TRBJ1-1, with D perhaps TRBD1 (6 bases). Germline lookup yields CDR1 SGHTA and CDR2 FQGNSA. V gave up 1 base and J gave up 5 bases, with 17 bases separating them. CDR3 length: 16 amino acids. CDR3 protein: CASSLDRAALGTEAFF. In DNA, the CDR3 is TGTGCCAGCAGCTTAGACAGGGCGGCCCTTGGGACTGAAGCTTTCTTT.

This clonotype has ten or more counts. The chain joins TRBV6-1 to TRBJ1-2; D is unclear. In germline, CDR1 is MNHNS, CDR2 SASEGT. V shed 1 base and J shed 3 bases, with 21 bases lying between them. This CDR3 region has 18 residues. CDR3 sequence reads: CASSEGALGYLRDYGYTF. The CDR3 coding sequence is TGTGCCAGCAGTGAAGGGGCCCTCGGTTACCTTAGAGACTATGGCTACACCTTC.

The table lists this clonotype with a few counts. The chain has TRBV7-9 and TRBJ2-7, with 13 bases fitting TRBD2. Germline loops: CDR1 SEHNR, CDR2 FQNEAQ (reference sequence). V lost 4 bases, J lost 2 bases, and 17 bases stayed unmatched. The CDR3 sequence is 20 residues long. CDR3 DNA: TGTGCCAGCAGCTCTGGGAGAATCACTAGCGGGAGGGCAAATCCCTACGAGCAGTACTTC. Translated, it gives CASSSGRITSGRANPYEQYF.

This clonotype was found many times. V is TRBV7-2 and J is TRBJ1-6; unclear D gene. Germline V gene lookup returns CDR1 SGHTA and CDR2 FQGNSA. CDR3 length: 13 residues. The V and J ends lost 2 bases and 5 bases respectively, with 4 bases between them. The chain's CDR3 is CASSLFDNSPLHF. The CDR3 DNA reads TGTGCCAGCAGCTTATTTGATAATTCACCCCTCCACTTT.

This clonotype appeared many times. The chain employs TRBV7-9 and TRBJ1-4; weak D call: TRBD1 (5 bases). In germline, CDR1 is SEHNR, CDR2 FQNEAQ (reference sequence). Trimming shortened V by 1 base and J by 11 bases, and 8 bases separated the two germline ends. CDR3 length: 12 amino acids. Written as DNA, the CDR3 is TGTGCCAGCAGCTTAGGGGGCGGGAAACTGTTTTTT. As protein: CASSLGGGKLFF.

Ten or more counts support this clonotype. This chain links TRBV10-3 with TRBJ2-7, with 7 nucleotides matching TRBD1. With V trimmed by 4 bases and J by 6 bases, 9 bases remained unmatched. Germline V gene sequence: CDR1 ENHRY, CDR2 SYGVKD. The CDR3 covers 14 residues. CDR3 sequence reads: CAISVDRVAAEQYF. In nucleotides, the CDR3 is TGTGCCATCAGTGTCGACAGGGTCGCGGCCGAGCAGTACTTC.

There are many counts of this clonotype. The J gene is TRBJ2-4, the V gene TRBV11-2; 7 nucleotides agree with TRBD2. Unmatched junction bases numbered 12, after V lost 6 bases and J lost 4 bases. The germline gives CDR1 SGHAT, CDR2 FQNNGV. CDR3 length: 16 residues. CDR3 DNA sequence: TGTGCCAGCAGTCGCGTTTGGGAGGGCCATAAAAACATTCAGTACTTC. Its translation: CASSRVWEGHKNIQYF.

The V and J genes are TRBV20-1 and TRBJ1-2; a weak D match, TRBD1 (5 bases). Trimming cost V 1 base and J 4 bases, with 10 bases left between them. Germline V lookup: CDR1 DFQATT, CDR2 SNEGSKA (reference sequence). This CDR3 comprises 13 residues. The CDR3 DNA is TGCAGTGCTAGAGGCCCGGGGCCCTATGGCTACACCTTC. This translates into CSARGPGPYGYTF.

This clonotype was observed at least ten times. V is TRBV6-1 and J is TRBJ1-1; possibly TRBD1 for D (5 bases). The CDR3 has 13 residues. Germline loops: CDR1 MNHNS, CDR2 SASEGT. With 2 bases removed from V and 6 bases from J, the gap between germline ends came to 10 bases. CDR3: CASSETRAAEAFF. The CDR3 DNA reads TGTGCCAGCAGTGAAACCAGGGCGGCTGAAGCTTTCTTT.

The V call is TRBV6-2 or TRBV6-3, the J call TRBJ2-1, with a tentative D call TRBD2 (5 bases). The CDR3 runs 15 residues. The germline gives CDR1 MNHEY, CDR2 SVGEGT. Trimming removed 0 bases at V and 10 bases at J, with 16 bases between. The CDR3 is CASSYSSVGDLEQFF. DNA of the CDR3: TGTGCCAGCAGTTACTCGTCCGTCGGGGATCTCGAGCAGTTCTTC.

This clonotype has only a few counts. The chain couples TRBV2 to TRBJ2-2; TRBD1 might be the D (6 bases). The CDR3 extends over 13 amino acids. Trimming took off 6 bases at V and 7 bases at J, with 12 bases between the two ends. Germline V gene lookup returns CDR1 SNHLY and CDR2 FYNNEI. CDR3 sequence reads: CASRGQPDGELFF. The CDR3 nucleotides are TGTGCCAGCAGGGGACAACCTGACGGGGAGCTGTTTTTT.

The CDR3 loop reads CASTSQRAGPDTQYF. CDR3 coding DNA: TGTGCCAGCACTTCACAAAGGGCAGGCCCAGATACGCAGTATTTT. The chain uses TRBV2 and TRBJ2-3, with D uncertain. The germline V gene has CDR1 SNHLY and CDR2 FYNNEI. The CDR3 totals 15 residues. V lost 7 bases, J lost 4 bases, and 18 bases lay in between.

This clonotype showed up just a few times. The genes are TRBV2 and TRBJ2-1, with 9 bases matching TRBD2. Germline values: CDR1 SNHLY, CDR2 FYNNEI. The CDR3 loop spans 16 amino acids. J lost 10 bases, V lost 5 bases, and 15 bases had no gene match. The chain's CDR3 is CASSPVTSGPNVEQFF. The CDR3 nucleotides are TGTGCCAGCAGTCCCGTGACTAGCGGTCCAAACGTGGAGCAGTTCTTC.